A selection of T cell receptor beta chains follows, all from one sample in a study of blood T cell repertoires in COVID-19. Libraries were prepared by immunoSEQ multiplex PCR; TCRdb keeps only in-frame clonotypes and omits some of them. The sample records roughly 400,000 clones, approximately 91% being singletons. Sequenced sample: PBMCs or T cells enriched from blood (not recorded which). These receptors were collected from a woman aged 18 to 35 who had been exposed to COVID-19. Each CDR3 is given with its conserved first and last residue. The order of the fields is V gene, D gene, clone size, J gene, CDR3 protein, CDR3 DNA. The D gene is left open where the match is weak. A row's size may be missing; if present it is once, few, many or a size class.

>TRBV6-5|TRBD2|NA|TRBJ2-7
CASSSRMWGGSYEQYF
TGTGCCAGCAGTTCCCGTATGTGGGGGGGCTCCTACGAGCAGTACTTC
>TRBV5-1|NA|NA|TRBJ1-1
CASSGDTLNTEAFF
TGCGCCAGCAGCGGGGACACCCTGAACACTGAAGCTTTCTTT
>TRBV5-1|TRBD2|NA|TRBJ2-7
CASSLATSGRPGEQYF
TGCGCCAGCAGCTTGGCCACTAGCGGGAGACCGGGCGAGCAGTACTTC
>TRBV7-9|TRBD2|NA|TRBJ2-3
CASSLGLASTDTQYF
TGTGCCAGCAGCCTGGGACTAGCTAGCACAGATACGCAGTATTTT
>TRBV4-1|NA|NA|TRBJ2-7
CASSQVFGSYEQYF
TGCGCCAGCAGCCAAGTTTTCGGCTCCTACGAGCAGTACTTC
>TRBV10-1|TRBD2|NA|TRBJ2-3
CASRPAGTSGIMQYF
TGCGCCAGCAGACCCGCCGGGACTAGCGGGATCATGCAGTATTTT
>TRBV6-6|NA|NA|TRBJ2-7
CASSRQSVLAPSYEQYF
TGTGCCAGCAGTCGACAGTCCGTCCTGGCCCCCTCCTACGAGCAGTACTTC
>TRBV10-3|TRBD2|NA|TRBJ2-1
CAIRMGLADSYNEQFF
TGTGCCATCAGAATGGGACTAGCGGATTCCTACAATGAGCAGTTCTTC
>TRBV27|NA|NA|TRBJ1-2
CASSPQGLSFNYGYTF
TGTGCCAGCAGTCCTCAGGGGCTCTCCTTTAACTATGGCTACACCTTC
>TRBV12-3/TRBV12-4|NA|NA|TRBJ1-2
CASSLGLSGGYTF
TGTGCCAGCAGTTTAGGGCTCTCGGGTGGCTACACCTTC
>TRBV3-1/TRBV3-2|TRBD2|NA|TRBJ2-2
CASSLLSGRSNTGELFF
TGTGCCAGCAGCCTACTCAGCGGGAGGTCGAACACCGGGGAGCTGTTTTTT
>TRBV28|NA|once|TRBJ2-2
CASSSFPNTGELFF
TGTGCCAGCAGTTCCTTCCCCAACACCGGGGAGCTGTTTTTT
>TRBV18|NA|NA|TRBJ2-7
CASSPAIRDNYEQYF
TGTGCCAGCTCACCAGCGATCCGGGACAACTACGAGCAGTACTTC
>TRBV10-3|NA|NA|TRBJ2-2
CATRPPGSTNTGELFF
TGTGCCACCAGGCCCCCAGGGTCTACGAACACCGGGGAGCTGTTTTTT
>TRBV5-1|NA|once|TRBJ2-1
CASSPGGLSTRPTEQFF
TGCGCCAGCAGCCCTGGAGGACTATCTACCCGCCCTACCGAGCAGTTCTTC
>TRBV27|NA|NA|TRBJ2-7
CASSLFPLTYEQYF
TGTGCCAGCAGTTTATTCCCTCTAACCTACGAGCAGTACTTC
>TRBV5-1|TRBD2|once|TRBJ2-1
CASSPLFGLAGLNEQFF
TGCGCCAGCAGCCCTCTGTTTGGCCTAGCGGGCCTCAATGAGCAGTTCTTC
>TRBV2|TRBD1|NA|TRBJ2-2
CAEYRPGDSDTGELFF
TGTGCCGAATATCGACCCGGGGACAGCGACACCGGGGAGCTGTTTTTT
>TRBV7-6|TRBD2|NA|TRBJ2-1
CASSLAPRGGASNEQFF
TGTGCCAGCAGCTTAGCCCCTCGGGGGGGGGCCTCCAATGAGCAGTTCTTC
>TRBV7-7|NA|NA|TRBJ1-6
CASSLESRGINSPLHF
TGTGCTAGCAGCTTAGAGTCCCGGGGGATTAATTCACCCCTCCACTTT
>TRBV2|NA|few|TRBJ2-2
CASKVVLANTGELFF
TGTGCCAGCAAAGTTGTACTAGCGAACACCGGGGAGCTGTTTTTT
>TRBV9|NA|NA|TRBJ2-6
CASSVRQAGANVLTF
TGTGCCAGCAGCGTTCGACAGGCTGGGGCCAACGTCCTGACTTTC
>TRBV28|NA|NA|TRBJ1-5
CASSLPEGHQPQHF
TGTGCCAGCAGTTTACCGGAGGGGCATCAGCCCCAGCATTTT
>TRBV19|NA|NA|TRBJ2-7
CASSTTGGTFYEQYF
TGTGCCAGTAGTACCACAGGAGGGACCTTCTACGAGCAGTACTTC
>TRBV25-1|NA|NA|TRBJ2-7
CASSDREGAYEQYF
TGTGCCAGCAGTGATAGGGAGGGGGCCTACGAGCAGTACTTC
>TRBV5-1|NA|NA|TRBJ1-1
CASSWGGDTEAFF
TGCGCCAGCAGTTGGGGGGGAGACACTGAAGCTTTCTTT
>TRBV7-6|TRBD1|NA|TRBJ2-7
CASSLTGQPYYEQYF
TGTGCCAGCAGCCTAACGGGACAGCCTTATTACGAGCAGTACTTC
>TRBV7-9|NA|NA|TRBJ2-7
CASSSGGPYEQYF
TGTGCCAGCAGCTCAGGTGGGCCCTACGAGCAGTACTTC
>TRBV24-1|TRBD2|NA|TRBJ2-2
CATSDPGLAGEPGELFF
TGTGCCACCAGTGATCCCGGACTAGCGGGAGAGCCCGGGGAGCTGTTTTTT
>TRBV6-4|TRBD1|NA|TRBJ2-3
CASSDSHRGNTDTQYF
TGTGCCAGCAGTGACTCGCACAGGGGGAACACAGATACGCAGTATTTT
>TRBV6-5|TRBD1|once|TRBJ2-7
CASSYSTGSLYEQYF
TGTGCCAGCAGTTACTCGACAGGGTCCCTCTACGAGCAGTACTTC
>TRBV3-1/TRBV3-2|TRBD1|NA|TRBJ1-1
CASSLTGGIAEAFF
TGTGCCAGCAGCCTGACAGGGGGAATAGCTGAAGCTTTCTTT
>TRBV6-2/TRBV6-3|NA|NA|TRBJ1-1
CASSYDRSFSTEAFF
TGTGCCAGCAGTTACGACAGGAGTTTTAGCACTGAAGCTTTCTTT
>TRBV10-3|TRBD2|NA|TRBJ2-5
CASQREAQETQYF
TGTGCCAGCCAGCGGGAGGCTCAAGAGACCCAGTACTTC